Listed below are T cell receptor beta chains from one sample, sequenced in a study of blood T cell repertoires in COVID-19. Sequencing was performed with immunoSEQ multiplex PCR; in TCRdb, only in-frame clones are kept and a portion is missing. The profile shows under 350,000 clones, approximately 91% of them singletons. The sample taken for sequencing was peripheral blood. These receptors were collected from a man in his fifties with acute or convalescent COVID-19. Both conserved end residues are part of each CDR3. Fields, in order: D gene, J gene, clone size, V gene, CDR3 protein, CDR3 DNA. A D gene is named only where the DNA matches it firmly. Some rows mark clone size as missing; the rest say once, few, many or name a class of expanded clone.

>TRBD2|TRBJ2-1|NA|TRBV18
CASSELAGGRLNEQFF
TGTGCCAGCTCCGAACTAGCGGGGGGACGCCTTAATGAGCAGTTCTTC
>TRBD1|TRBJ2-7|NA|TRBV18
CASSPGTGELEQYF
TGTGCCAGCTCACCCGGGACAGGGGAGCTCGAGCAGTACTTC
>NA|TRBJ2-7|NA|TRBV10-3
CAMRREGGRYEQYF
TGTGCCATGCGCCGCGAGGGGGGGCGGTACGAGCAGTACTTC
>TRBD1|TRBJ1-2|NA|TRBV3-1/TRBV3-2
CASSLGTANYGYTF
TGTGCCAGCAGCCTCGGGACAGCTAACTATGGCTACACCTTC
>TRBD2|TRBJ2-3|NA|TRBV30
CAWSLLAGGTDTQYF
TGTGCCTGGAGTTTACTAGCGGGGGGGACAGATACGCAGTATTTT
>TRBD1|TRBJ2-7|NA|TRBV19
CASSGGQGPYEQYF
TGTGCCAGTAGTGGGGGACAGGGACCCTACGAGCAGTACTTC
>NA|TRBJ2-7|once|TRBV5-1
CASSQKQGREQYF
TGCGCCAGCAGCCAGAAACAGGGACGCGAGCAGTACTTC
>NA|TRBJ2-7|NA|TRBV5-4
CASSLLGAQSYEQYF
TGTGCCAGCAGCTTGTTAGGGGCCCAGTCCTACGAGCAGTACTTC
>TRBD2|TRBJ2-1|NA|TRBV5-4
CASRRGLAGTDEQFF
TGTGCCAGCCGACGGGGACTAGCGGGGACCGATGAGCAGTTCTTC
>NA|TRBJ1-2|NA|TRBV10-3
CAITSTGRGYTF
TGTGCCATCACCTCGACAGGAAGGGGCTACACCTTC
>TRBD2|TRBJ2-4|NA|TRBV11-3
CASSSRTSGDPNIQYF
TGTGCCAGCAGCTCCAGGACTAGCGGGGACCCGAACATTCAGTACTTC
>NA|TRBJ1-2|once|TRBV7-9
CASSLALGRGLGYGYTF
TGTGCCAGCAGCTTAGCGTTGGGCAGGGGTCTGGGGTATGGCTACACCTTC
>NA|TRBJ1-1|NA|TRBV11-3
CASSLTGSNTEAFF
TGTGCCAGCAGCCTTACAGGTTCGAACACTGAAGCTTTCTTT
>NA|TRBJ1-2|NA|TRBV5-4
CASGERHPYTF
TGTGCCTCGGGGGAACGACACCCCTACACCTTC
>TRBD1|TRBJ2-7|NA|TRBV7-6
CASSLGDRGAYEQYF
TGTGCCAGCAGCTTAGGGGACAGGGGAGCCTACGAGCAGTACTTC
>NA|TRBJ1-6|NA|TRBV2
CASSGYMANSPLHF
TGTGCCAGCAGTGGGTACATGGCTAATTCACCCCTCCACTTT
>NA|TRBJ2-2|NA|TRBV4-1
CASSLYSGELFF
TGCGCCAGCAGCCTTTATTCCGGGGAGCTGTTTTTT
>NA|TRBJ2-5|NA|TRBV3-1/TRBV3-2
CASSQRAFGETQYF
TGTGCCAGCAGCCAAAGAGCGTTTGGAGAGACCCAGTACTTC
>TRBD1|TRBJ1-1|NA|TRBV5-1
CASSGTGGVRTEAFF
TGCGCCAGCAGCGGTACAGGGGGCGTAAGGACTGAAGCTTTCTTT
>NA|TRBJ1-5|NA|TRBV19
CASSPRMTGKGNQPQHF
TGTGCCAGTAGTCCCAGGATGACGGGGAAGGGCAATCAGCCCCAGCATTTT
>NA|TRBJ1-1|NA|TRBV4-1
CASSRGAEAFF
TGCGCCAGCAGCCGCGGGGCTGAAGCTTTCTTT
>TRBD1|TRBJ1-4|NA|TRBV4-1
CASSQTTGVREKLFF
TGCGCCAGCAGCCAAACAACAGGGGTGCGCGAAAAACTGTTTTTT
>NA|TRBJ1-5|few|TRBV12-5
CASGLGTYQPQHF
TGTGCTAGTGGCCTTGGGACATATCAGCCCCAGCATTTT